Listed here is a single T cell receptor beta chain. Its binding antigen is unknown. It has no much larger one-base neighbor in the sample; base qualities were not kept. Ficoll-Paque density gradient centrifugation was used to isolate PBMCs. The entry originates in a study of T-cell memory formation after mild COVID-19 (dated by TCRdb to about 2021). At the level of the whole study: TCR sequence clusters from the two donors were largely donor specific. Two young, previously healthy adult volunteers, one female and one male, were included in the cohort. T-cell clones expanding and contracting after mild COVID-19 in a couple of donors were tracked by longitudinal TCRalpha and TCRbeta repertoire sequencing. Broader findings and caveats from the paper: The study included only a couple of mild cases, and larger cohorts that include severe cases with pre-infection samples were judged to be necessary. Balanced CD4/CD8 phenotypes were observed for clones contracting from day 15 to 85, whereas a bias towards CD4+ was observed for a second wave of clones expanding from day 15 to 37. Some responding clones were detected in pre-infection memory, which suggested that pre-existing cross-reactive memory T cells had joined the SARS-CoV-2 response. Contracting CD4+ clones were located mainly in the CM and EM memory subsets, whereas CD8+ clones were found to be enriched in EMRA. SARS-CoV-2 specificity was not confirmed for the second-wave clones peaking on day 37.

These reads were obtained on an Illumina NovaSeq 6000. Using 5'RACE with constant-segment primers, TCRalpha and TCRbeta cDNA libraries were constructed, with sample barcodes and unique molecular identifiers added in the process. Trizol reagent was used to extract RNA from every sample. Libraries were amplified in two PCR steps, with a second sample barcode and Illumina TruSeq adapters added in the second step. Libraries were sequenced on an Illumina NovaSeq with 2 x 150 bp paired-end reads. The authors' pipeline ran thus. Demultiplexing of reads and collapsing into UMI-guided consensus sequences were performed with migec v1.2.7. Using mixcr v2.1.11, UMI consensuses were aligned to TRA and TRB V and J templates and then assembled into clonotypes. A clonotype was counted as expanded or contracted only if both edgeR and NoisET called the change significant, with noise models trained on biological replicates. edgeR calls used a false discovery rate-adjusted p below 0.01 and a log2 fold-change threshold of 1. PCA with hierarchical clustering of max-normalized trajectories of the 1000 most abundant clonotypes was used as exploratory dynamics analysis. The CD4 or CD8 phenotype of responding clones was assigned using the separately sequenced CD4+ and CD8+ repertoires. TCRdb trimmed the raw reads at Q25, called clones with MiXCR and kept productive beta chains. For every CDR3 protein sequence, its rows merge into one entry that carries the most common genes and DNA. It is TCRdb's table, rather than the study itself, that gives the V and J calls and clone size. A total of 90,000 to 130,000 distinct CDR3 sequences appear in this sample, roughly a sixth of them only once. The ten most abundant clones make up approximately 5.1% of the sample.

Reading the germline V gene (reference sequence) gives CDR1 SEHNR and CDR2 FQNEAQ. A distance of 14 bases separates the germline ends of V and J, which lose 5 bases and 1 base respectively. From the cysteine up to the phenylalanine, the CDR3 has a length of 15 residues. Of all the DNA, just the CDR3 is kept, 45 bases in frame from base 1. The TCR comes from a young man who had mild COVID-19 (a few samples of this study predate the infection). The sample titles of this study are shuffled in the database, so cell type and time point are left out; the donor was told from shared clones. Sequences were obtained from PBMCs or a T cell subset sorted from them (not recorded which). The V and J segments used are TRBV7-9 and TRBJ1-1, with TRBD1 as a weak D call on 6 bases. The sequenced DNA: TGTGCCAGCAGCGCACAGGGACCTGCGAACACTGAAGCTTTCTTT. It specifies CASSAQGPANTEAFF.